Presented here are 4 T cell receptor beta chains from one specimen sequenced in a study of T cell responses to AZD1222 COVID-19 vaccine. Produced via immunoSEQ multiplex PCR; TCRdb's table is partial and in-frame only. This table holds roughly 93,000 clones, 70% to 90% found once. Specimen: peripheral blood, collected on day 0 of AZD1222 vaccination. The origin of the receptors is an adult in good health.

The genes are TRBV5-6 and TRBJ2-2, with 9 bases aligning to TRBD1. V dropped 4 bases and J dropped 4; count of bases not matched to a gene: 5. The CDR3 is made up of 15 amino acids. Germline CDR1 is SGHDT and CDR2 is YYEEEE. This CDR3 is CASSEQGASTGELFF. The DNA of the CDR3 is TGTGCCAGCAGCGAACAGGGGGCGAGCACCGGGGAGCTGTTTTTT.

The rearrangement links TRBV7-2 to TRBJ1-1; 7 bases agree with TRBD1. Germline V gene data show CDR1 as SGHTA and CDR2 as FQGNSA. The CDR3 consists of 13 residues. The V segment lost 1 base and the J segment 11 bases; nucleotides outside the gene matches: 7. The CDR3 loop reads CASSLEQGRAAFF. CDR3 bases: TGTGCCAGCAGCTTAGAACAGGGGAGGGCTGCTTTCTTT.

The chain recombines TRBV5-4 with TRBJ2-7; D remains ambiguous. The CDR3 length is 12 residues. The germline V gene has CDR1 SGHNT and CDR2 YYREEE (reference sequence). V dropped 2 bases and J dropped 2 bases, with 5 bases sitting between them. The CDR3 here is CASSFDTYEQYF. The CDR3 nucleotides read TGTGCCAGCAGCTTTGACACCTACGAGCAGTACTTC.

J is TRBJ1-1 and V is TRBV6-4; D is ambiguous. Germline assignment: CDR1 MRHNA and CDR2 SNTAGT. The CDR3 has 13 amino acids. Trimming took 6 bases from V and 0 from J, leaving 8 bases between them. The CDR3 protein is CASSADMNTEAFF. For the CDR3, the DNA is TGTGCCAGCAGCGCGGATATGAACACTGAAGCTTTCTTT.